Listed below are T cell receptor beta chains from one sample, sequenced in a study of identical twins. TCRdb re-analysed the 5' RACE reads in MiXCR, keeping a single row per CDR3 protein. Of under 500,000 distinct CDR3 sequences listed, around an eighth are singletons. Separately, the same data were catalogued under a study of yellow fever vaccine responses in identical twins.

Sequencing was performed on CD4+ T cells sorted from blood. The receptors stem from a woman between 18 and 30 years old in good health. Each CDR3 is given with its conserved first and last residue. The order of the fields is V gene, CDR3 length, D gene, clone size, J gene, CDR3 DNA, CDR3 protein. A D gene is named only where the DNA matches it firmly. For some rows the clone size is stated as once, few or many, or as a class when expanded; others skip it.

v_gene: TRBV28; len: 20; d_gene: TRBD1; abundance: few; j_gene: TRBJ1-5; CDR3nt: TGTGCCAGCAGTTTGATTGTGGGGCAGGGGGCGAATATCGGCAATCAGCCCCAGCATTTT; CDR3aa: CASSLIVGQGANIGNQPQHF
v_gene: TRBV28; len: 15; d_gene: -; abundance: -; j_gene: TRBJ2-3; CDR3nt: TGTGCCAGCAGTTTATCGCTAGTTCGGGCAGATACGCAGTATTTT; CDR3aa: CASSLSLVRADTQYF
v_gene: TRBV10-2; len: 13; d_gene: -; abundance: -; j_gene: TRBJ2-1; CDR3nt: TGCGCCAGCTCGGACTTTTACTACAATGAGCAGTTCTTC; CDR3aa: CASSDFYYNEQFF
v_gene: TRBV12-3/TRBV12-4; len: 17; d_gene: TRBD2; abundance: many; j_gene: TRBJ2-3; CDR3nt: TGTGCCAGCAGTTTAGCGATGTCTAGCGGGGGATCGGATACGCAGTATTTT; CDR3aa: CASSLAMSSGGSDTQYF
v_gene: TRBV6-2/TRBV6-3; len: 14; d_gene: TRBD2; abundance: -; j_gene: TRBJ2-1; CDR3nt: TGTGCCAGCAGTTACGGGGACTACTACAATGAGCAGTTCTTC; CDR3aa: CASSYGDYYNEQFF
v_gene: TRBV11-2; len: 14; d_gene: TRBD1; abundance: few; j_gene: TRBJ1-1; CDR3nt: TGTGCCAGCAGCCAACTTAGACAGGGTGGGGAAGCTTTCTTT; CDR3aa: CASSQLRQGGEAFF
v_gene: TRBV19; len: 15; d_gene: -; abundance: -; j_gene: TRBJ1-6; CDR3nt: TGTGCCAGTACCGAGGGCGGACAGCCCAATTCACCCCTCCACTTT; CDR3aa: CASTEGGQPNSPLHF
v_gene: TRBV11-3; len: 16; d_gene: -; abundance: -; j_gene: TRBJ2-3; CDR3nt: TGTGCCAGCAGCCTGGGGGAGGGTGGGGGGCCAGATACGCAGTATTTT; CDR3aa: CASSLGEGGGPDTQYF
v_gene: TRBV6-5; len: 17; d_gene: TRBD2; abundance: few; j_gene: TRBJ2-1; CDR3nt: TGTGCCAGCAGTTACCGGGCTAGCGGGGGACCCAACAATGAGCAGTTCTTC; CDR3aa: CASSYRASGGPNNEQFF
v_gene: TRBV28; len: 16; d_gene: -; abundance: -; j_gene: TRBJ2-6; CDR3nt: TGTGCCAGCAGAAATGTCAGAAGCTCTGGGGCCAACGTCCTGACTTTC; CDR3aa: CASRNVRSSGANVLTF
v_gene: TRBV12-3/TRBV12-4; len: 13; d_gene: -; abundance: -; j_gene: TRBJ2-2; CDR3nt: TGTGCCAGCAGTTTAAGGGCTGGCGGGGAGCTGTTTTTT; CDR3aa: CASSLRAGGELFF
v_gene: TRBV12-3/TRBV12-4; len: 14; d_gene: -; abundance: few; j_gene: TRBJ1-6; CDR3nt: TGTGCCAGCAGTTTAGCGGGGGAAGGGTCACCCCTCCACTTT; CDR3aa: CASSLAGEGSPLHF
v_gene: TRBV28; len: 12; d_gene: -; abundance: few; j_gene: TRBJ2-7; CDR3nt: TGTGCCACGCTTAGGTCCCCCTACGAGCAGTACTTC; CDR3aa: CATLRSPYEQYF
v_gene: TRBV28; len: 15; d_gene: -; abundance: -; j_gene: TRBJ2-7; CDR3nt: TGTGCCAGCACCCCCCCCGGGTCTCCCTCCTACGAGCAGTACTTC; CDR3aa: CASTPPGSPSYEQYF
v_gene: TRBV18; len: 15; d_gene: -; abundance: -; j_gene: TRBJ1-5; CDR3nt: TGTGCCAGCCGGGGCGGGGTAGGCAATAATCAGCCCCAGCATTTT; CDR3aa: CASRGGVGNNQPQHF
v_gene: TRBV5-1; len: 13; d_gene: -; abundance: few; j_gene: TRBJ2-7; CDR3nt: TGCGCCAGCAGCTTAATGTTAGGTCCCGAGCAGTACTTC; CDR3aa: CASSLMLGPEQYF
v_gene: TRBV11-3; len: 14; d_gene: TRBD1; abundance: few; j_gene: TRBJ2-1; CDR3nt: TGTGCCAGCAGCTTAAATGGGGACAGCCGGGGGCAGTTCTTC; CDR3aa: CASSLNGDSRGQFF
v_gene: TRBV7-3; len: 17; d_gene: TRBD2; abundance: -; j_gene: TRBJ2-1; CDR3nt: TGTACCTTCTGTTCCCAATGGGGACTAGCGGTTTACAATGAGCAGTTCTTC; CDR3aa: CTFCSQWGLAVYNEQFF
v_gene: TRBV3-1; len: 16; d_gene: TRBD1; abundance: -; j_gene: TRBJ2-7; CDR3nt: TGTGCCAGCAGCCTAGGACAGGGAAAGGCCTCCTACGAGCAGTACTTC; CDR3aa: CASSLGQGKASYEQYF
v_gene: TRBV29-1; len: 17; d_gene: TRBD1; abundance: few; j_gene: TRBJ2-1; CDR3nt: TGCAGCGGGTGGGGGACAGGTGTTAGAAGCTCCTACAATGAGCAGTTCTTC; CDR3aa: CSGWGTGVRSSYNEQFF
v_gene: TRBV6-2/TRBV6-3; len: 15; d_gene: -; abundance: -; j_gene: TRBJ2-2; CDR3nt: TGTGCCAGCAGTTATAGGCTAGCAGGAACCGGGGAGCTGTTTTTT; CDR3aa: CASSYRLAGTGELFF
v_gene: TRBV7-2; len: 14; d_gene: -; abundance: few; j_gene: TRBJ2-7; CDR3nt: TGTGCCAGCGGATCAAGGAGCACTGGCTACGAGCAGTACTTC; CDR3aa: CASGSRSTGYEQYF
v_gene: TRBV20-1; len: 14; d_gene: TRBD1; abundance: few; j_gene: TRBJ2-7; CDR3nt: TGCAGTGCTACCAGACAGGGTGGCTCCTACGAGCAGTACTTC; CDR3aa: CSATRQGGSYEQYF
v_gene: TRBV6-5; len: 16; d_gene: TRBD2; abundance: -; j_gene: TRBJ2-1; CDR3nt: TGTGCCAGCAGTTACTCTGCTAGCGGCTCCTACAATGAGCAGTTCTTC; CDR3aa: CASSYSASGSYNEQFF
v_gene: TRBV2; len: 14; d_gene: -; abundance: few; j_gene: TRBJ2-3; CDR3nt: TGTGCCAGCAGGTCCCAGCAGAGCACAGATACGCAGTATTTT; CDR3aa: CASRSQQSTDTQYF
v_gene: TRBV5-1; len: 13; d_gene: TRBD1; abundance: many; j_gene: TRBJ1-2; CDR3nt: TGCGCCAGCAGCCCGGGACAGGGAAATGGCTACACCTTC; CDR3aa: CASSPGQGNGYTF
v_gene: TRBV12-3/TRBV12-4; len: 14; d_gene: -; abundance: -; j_gene: TRBJ1-1; CDR3nt: TGTGCCAGCAGCCCTCGGGGGGTGAACACTGAAGCTTTCTTT; CDR3aa: CASSPRGVNTEAFF
v_gene: TRBV2; len: 13; d_gene: TRBD1; abundance: few; j_gene: TRBJ1-2; CDR3nt: TGTGCCAGCACCCGCCAGGGGGCAGGTGGCTACACCTTC; CDR3aa: CASTRQGAGGYTF
v_gene: TRBV5-1; len: 14; d_gene: -; abundance: -; j_gene: TRBJ1-1; CDR3nt: TGCGCCAGCAGCTTGGAAGGGAGTACAGGTGAAGCTTTCTTT; CDR3aa: CASSLEGSTGEAFF
v_gene: TRBV4-3; len: 15; d_gene: TRBD1; abundance: few; j_gene: TRBJ1-4; CDR3nt: TGCGCCAGCAGCCAAGATGGGACAGGGAATGAAAAACTGTTTTTT; CDR3aa: CASSQDGTGNEKLFF
v_gene: TRBV20-1; len: 18; d_gene: TRBD2; abundance: few; j_gene: TRBJ2-5; CDR3nt: TGCAGTGCTAGAGATCCCAGGAGCGGGACTAGCGGGGGAGAGACCCAGTACTTC; CDR3aa: CSARDPRSGTSGGETQYF
v_gene: TRBV7-2; len: 13; d_gene: -; abundance: many; j_gene: TRBJ2-1; CDR3nt: TGTGCCAGCAGCTTAGTCTGGGGCAATGAGCAGTTCTTC; CDR3aa: CASSLVWGNEQFF
v_gene: TRBV28; len: 16; d_gene: TRBD2; abundance: -; j_gene: TRBJ2-3; CDR3nt: TGTGCCAGCAGTTCCGGGAGCGGGGGTAGCACAGATACGCAGTATTTT; CDR3aa: CASSSGSGGSTDTQYF
v_gene: TRBV19; len: 14; d_gene: -; abundance: -; j_gene: TRBJ2-1; CDR3nt: TGTGCCAGGAAGCGAGGGGGACCCTACAATGAGCAGTTCTTC; CDR3aa: CARKRGGPYNEQFF
v_gene: TRBV27; len: 17; d_gene: -; abundance: few; j_gene: TRBJ2-7; CDR3nt: TGTGCCAGCAGTTTTCGAGCGTTCAGGGAGGCCCCCTACGAGCAGTACTTC; CDR3aa: CASSFRAFREAPYEQYF
v_gene: TRBV28; len: 15; d_gene: -; abundance: few; j_gene: TRBJ2-2; CDR3nt: TGTGCCAGCAGTTTATCCCAGGAAGGAGGCCGGGAGCTGTTTTTT; CDR3aa: CASSLSQEGGRELFF